This entry lists 30 T cell receptor beta chains sequenced from one sample in a study of T cells after yellow fever vaccination. TCRdb reanalysed the 5' RACE reads using MiXCR and keeps one entry per CDR3 protein. The repertoire holds 350,000 or so distinct CDR3 sequences, around 8.1% seen once, with approximately 15% in the top ten. Specimen: PBMCs, collected roughly 46 days after the first yellow fever vaccination. The source of these receptors is a man between 18 and 35 years old who received the YFV17D yellow fever vaccine.

J is TRBJ1-2 and V is TRBV4-1; 7 nucleotides line up with TRBD1. The CDR3 is 15 amino acids. V gave up 1 base and J gave up 1 base; unmatched junction bases: 3. Germline-derived CDR1 and CDR2 are MGHRA and YSYEKL. The CDR3 region is CASSQGGGLNYGYTF. CDR3 in DNA: TGCGCCAGCAGCCAAGGAGGGGGCCTTAACTATGGCTACACCTTC.

This clonotype occurred a few times. An end of the junction does not agree with germline; a read error may underlie this. The chain joins TRBV2 to TRBJ2-4; a possible D gene is TRBD1 (5 bases). Germline V gene lookup returns CDR1 SNHLY and CDR2 FYNNEI. The length of the CDR3 is 11 residues. This chain's CDR3 is CAGRVGNIQYF. The CDR3 region has the DNA TGTGCCGGCAGGGTTGGAAACATTCAGTACTTC.

This clonotype was observed a handful of times. The chain employs TRBV5-5 and TRBJ2-7; D possibly corresponds to TRBD1 (6 bases). The CDR3 is made up of 14 amino acids. V lost 3 bases and J lost 2, with 12 bases in between. The germline V gene has CDR1 SGHKS and CDR2 YYEKEE (reference sequence). CDR3 residues: CASSWGHKTYEQYF. The CDR3 DNA is TGTGCCAGCAGCTGGGGACATAAGACCTACGAGCAGTACTTC.

This clonotype was counted between two and nine times. The chain couples TRBV2 to TRBJ2-1; 8 bases match TRBD2. V gave up 6 bases and J gave up 8 bases; unmatched junction bases: 12. Germline lookup yields CDR1 SNHLY and CDR2 FYNNEI. The CDR3 covers 15 residues. The CDR3 DNA follows: TGTGCCAGCAGGTCCGGACTAGCCCTGTGGGATGAGCAGTTCTTC. Its translation is CASRSGLALWDEQFF.

The V gene is TRBV2, the J gene TRBJ1-1, with 7 nucleotides matching TRBD1. From germline, CDR1 is SNHLY and CDR2 FYNNEI. V lost 11 bases and J lost 1; bases outside the gene matches: 10. There are 14 residues in the CDR3. CDR3 region: CAQREGARNTEAFF. In nucleotides, the CDR3 is TGTGCCCAAAGGGAGGGGGCGAGGAACACTGAAGCTTTCTTT.

The chain uses TRBV7-9 and TRBJ2-7; 8 positions match TRBD1. V lost 5 bases and J lost 2; bases outside the gene matches: 14. Germline CDR1 is SEHNR and CDR2 is FQNEAQ (reference sequence). This CDR3 region has 17 residues. The DNA of the CDR3 is TGTGCCAGCAGCGCCGGAACAGGGGGATTTCCTCCCTACGAGCAGTACTTC. Protein product: CASSAGTGGFPPYEQYF.

The chain has TRBV9 and TRBJ2-1, with 8 positions matching TRBD2. J gave up 7 bases and V 0 bases, and 3 bases lay outside the gene matches. The CDR3 loop spans 14 amino acids. Germline V gene lookup returns CDR1 SGDLS and CDR2 YYNGEE. For the CDR3, the DNA is TGTGCCAGCAGCGTAGATGGACTAGCAAATGAGCAGTTCTTC. Encoded protein: CASSVDGLANEQFF. Complete variable domain (other parts from reference TRBV9 and TRBJ2-1): DSGVTQTPKHLITATGQRVTLRCSPRSGDLSVYWYQQSLDQGLQFLIQYYNGEERAKGNILERFSAQQFPDLHSELNLSSLELGDSALYFCASSVDGLANEQFFGPGTRLTVL.

The chain combines TRBV7-2 with TRBJ2-2, with 7 bases lining up with TRBD1. Trimming took 4 bases from V and 5 from J; bases not matched to a gene: 10. The CDR3 runs 16 residues. The germline V gene encodes CDR1 SGHTA and CDR2 FQGNSA. The DNA for the CDR3 is TGTGCCAGCAGCTCGTCACGACAGGGTGCAACCGGGGAGCTGTTTTTT. Translating it yields CASSSSRQGATGELFF.

This clonotype was detected a few times. The chain combines TRBV19 with TRBJ2-7, with a tentative D call TRBD2 (7 bases). V was pared by 6 bases and J by 5 bases, with 17 bases between. The CDR3 contains 14 residues. Per germline, CDR1 LNHDA and CDR2 SQIVND (reference sequence). CDR3 loop: CASSRGTGRDEQYF. CDR3 sequence (DNA): TGTGCCAGTAGCCGCGGAACAGGGAGGGACGAGCAGTACTTC. Variable domain in full (rest from reference TRBV19 and TRBJ2-7): DGGITQSPKYLFRKEGQNVTLSCEQNLNHDAMYWYRQDPGQGLRLIYYSQIVNDFQKGDIAEGYSVSREKKESFPLTVTSAQKNPTAFYLCASSRGTGRDEQYFGPGTRLTVT.

This clonotype was counted a few times. The junction and the germline gene differ at one end; a read error may be behind it. The V and J genes are TRBV5-6 and TRBJ2-4; D could derive from TRBD1 or TRBD2 (5 bases each). This CDR3 comprises 14 residues. Germline CDR1 SGHDT, CDR2 YYEEEE. CDR3 nucleotides: TGTGCCAGCAGCCTAGCTGGAATTCCTCGGGACGAGTGGTTC. It is translated as CASSLAGIPRDEWF.

This clonotype was observed a few times. The rearrangement uses TRBV14 and TRBJ2-6; possibly TRBD1 for D (5 bases). CDR3 length: 19 amino acids. The germline gives CDR1 SGHDN, CDR2 FVKESK. The V end was cut by 1 base, the J end by 2 bases, with 18 bases between. The DNA for the CDR3 is TGTGCCAGCAGCCAAGGAAGCAGGGTTCCCATCGCTGGGGCCAACGTCCTGACTTTC. Its translation is CASSQGSRVPIAGANVLTF.

This clonotype was seen more than once but under ten times. CDR3 DNA sequence: TGCGCCAGCAGCCAAGATTTCGAGCCGCAAGAGACCCAGTACTTC. This translates into CASSQDFEPQETQYF. The chain employs TRBV4-3 and TRBJ2-5; D is ambiguous. In germline, CDR1 is LGHNA, CDR2 YSLEER. The CDR3 spans 15 residues. V lost 0 bases, J lost 2 bases, and 10 bases lay in between.

This clonotype came up a few times. The chain has TRBV11-2 and TRBJ2-1; 7 positions match TRBD1. Germline loops: CDR1 SGHAT, CDR2 FQNNGV. The CDR3 is 16 amino acids. Trimming removed 8 bases from V and 0 bases from J; junction bases left unmatched: 10. Here the CDR3 reads CASLHRDSFSYNEQFF. The CDR3, as DNA: TGTGCCAGCCTCCACCGGGACAGTTTCTCCTACAATGAGCAGTTCTTC.

The sample holds a few counts of this clonotype. The rearrangement joins TRBV6-5 to TRBJ2-3; 7 nucleotides align to TRBD2. With V trimmed by 1 base and J by 6 bases, 4 bases remained unmatched. This CDR3 is 14 amino acids long. Germline CDR1 MNHEY, CDR2 SVGAGI. In nucleotides, the CDR3 is TGTGCCAGCAGTTACTGGGGGGAGGGTGATACGCAGTATTTT. This codes for CASSYWGEGDTQYF.

This clonotype came up a few times. CDR3 region: CASSWGRNLGAEAFF. CDR3 DNA sequence: TGTGCCAGCAGCTGGGGACGAAATTTGGGCGCTGAAGCTTTCTTT. This sequence joins TRBV7-2 and TRBJ1-1; a weak D match, TRBD1 (5 bases). V was pared by 4 bases and J by 6 bases, with 18 bases between. The CDR3 runs to 15 residues. CDR1 is SGHTA, CDR2 FQGNSA, per germline.

The chain has TRBV19 and TRBJ2-3; 7 bases fit TRBD2. Per germline, CDR1 LNHDA and CDR2 SQIVND (reference sequence). The CDR3 consists of 13 residues. The J segment lost 6 bases and the V segment lost 5 bases, leaving 5 bases of the junction unmatched. The DNA for the CDR3 is TGTGCCAGTAGTCTGGGACTACAGGATACGCAGTATTTT. It specifies CASSLGLQDTQYF.

There are a few counts of this clonotype. V is TRBV4-3 and J is TRBJ2-3; TRBD1 aligns across 8 bases. CDR1 and CDR2 (germline): LGHNA, YSLEER. Germline trimming cut 4 bases from V and 6 bases from J; bases unmatched to any gene: 9. The CDR3 length is 15 residues. The CDR3 DNA reads as TGCGCCAGCAGCCCAGGGGACAGGCTCTGGGATACGCAGTATTTT. This sequence encodes CASSPGDRLWDTQYF.

The chain recombines TRBV29-1 with TRBJ1-2; D uncertain. V was trimmed by 1 base and J by 0 bases, leaving 9 bases between them. CDR1 SQVTM and CDR2 ANQGSEA come from the germline V gene. CDR3 size: 14 residues. The CDR3, as DNA: TGCAGCGTTGAAGGTCGGTTAGCTAACTATGGCTACACCTTC. Translating it yields CSVEGRLANYGYTF. Filled out from reference TRBV29-1 and TRBJ1-2, the complete variable domain reads SAVISQKPSRDICQRGTSLTIQCQVDSQVTMMFWYRQQPGQSLTLIATANQGSEATYESGFVIDKFPISRPNLTFSTLTVSNMSPEDSSIYLCSVEGRLANYGYTFGSGTRLTVV.

This clonotype was seen only a few times. The V and J genes are TRBV6-1 and TRBJ1-4; possible D gene TRBD1, 5 bases. Trimming left V 8 bases short and J 3 bases short, with 13 bases between. The germline V gene encodes CDR1 MNHNS and CDR2 SASEGT. The CDR3 totals 14 residues. CDR3 region: CASRRGEANEKLFF. The CDR3 DNA is TGTGCCAGCCGCCGGGGGGAGGCTAATGAAAAACTGTTTTTT.

The table lists this clonotype with a few counts. The CDR3 protein is CASRSSADTQYF. The DNA of the CDR3 is TGTGCCAGCAGGAGTTCCGCAGATACGCAGTATTTT. V usage is TRBV6-5 and J usage is TRBJ2-3; no definite D call. The CDR3 is made up of 12 amino acids. In germline, CDR1 is MNHEY, CDR2 SVGAGI. V was shortened by 6 bases and J by 4 bases, with 8 bases between the two germline ends.

V gene TRBV20-1 combines with J gene TRBJ1-1, with 8 bases matching TRBD1. The ends lost 0 bases at V and 7 bases at J; junction bases unmatched: 7. CDR1 and CDR2 (germline): DFQATT, SNEGSKA (reference sequence). This CDR3 is built from 14 residues. This CDR3 is CSARDRRGRGEAFF. In nucleotides, the CDR3 is TGCAGTGCTAGAGACCGCAGGGGGCGAGGTGAAGCTTTCTTT.

This clonotype has a handful of counts. CDR3 sequence: CASSLSPAVAGGPSTQYF. The CDR3 DNA reads as TGCGCCAGCAGCTTGTCCCCTGCGGTAGCGGGGGGGCCAAGCACGCAGTATTTT. The chain is built from TRBV5-1 and TRBJ2-3; 11 nucleotides line up with TRBD2. The CDR3 loop spans 18 amino acids. V was pared by 1 base and J by 9 bases, with 16 bases of the junction left unmatched. Per the germline V gene, CDR1 is SGHRS and CDR2 is YFSETQ.

The chain combines TRBV19 with TRBJ1-2; no clear D. Germline-derived CDR1 and CDR2 are LNHDA and SQIVND (reference sequence). V lost 3 bases, J lost 7 bases, and 12 bases lay in between. There are 13 residues in the CDR3. CDR3 region: CASSIDGKGGYTF. In DNA form, the CDR3 reads TGTGCCAGTAGTATTGACGGGAAAGGTGGCTACACCTTC. The full variable domain, its missing parts supplied by reference TRBV19 and TRBJ1-2, is DGGITQSPKYLFRKEGQNVTLSCEQNLNHDAMYWYRQDPGQGLRLIYYSQIVNDFQKGDIAEGYSVSREKKESFPLTVTSAQKNPTAFYLCASSIDGKGGYTFGSGTRLTVV.

V gene TRBV4-3 combines with J gene TRBJ2-6, with D possibly TRBD1 on 6 matching bases. Trimming stripped 4 bases from V and 1 base from J, with 17 bases between. CDR1 is LGHNA, CDR2 YSLEER, per germline. The CDR3 totals 18 residues. Here the CDR3 DNA reads TGCGCCAGCAGCCCGCTTGCCACAGGGAGTTCTGGGGCCAACGTCCTGACTTTC. As protein: CASSPLATGSSGANVLTF.

This clonotype was seen only a few times. The CDR3 loop is CASSLAGIYVSAGNTIYF. In DNA form, the CDR3 reads TGTGCCAGCAGCTTAGCCGGGATTTACGTATCGGCTGGAAACACCATATATTTT. This sequence joins TRBV7-6 and TRBJ1-3; D ambiguous. Per germline, CDR1 SGHVS and CDR2 FNYEAQ. The length of the CDR3 is 18 residues. Between the trimmed V and J ends, which lost 0 bases and 2 bases, there was a span of 17 bases.

The table lists this clonotype with a few counts. The chain has TRBV30 and TRBJ1-5; D is uncertain. The germline CDR1 and CDR2 sequences are GTSNPN and SVGIG (reference sequence). V was trimmed by 2 bases and J by 0 bases, leaving 5 bases between them. The CDR3 covers 13 residues. The CDR3 loop reads CAWSPNSNQPQHF. CDR3 bases: TGTGCCTGGAGTCCAAATAGCAATCAGCCCCAGCATTTT.

This clonotype was picked up a small number of times. The rearrangement links TRBV7-2 to TRBJ1-6; D uncertain. The CDR3 is 15 residues long. Germline V lookup: CDR1 SGHTA, CDR2 FQGNSA. The germline V and J ends were trimmed by 3 bases and 4 bases, with 10 bases remaining between them. Here the CDR3 DNA reads TGTGCCAGCAGCTTCAATGCGCAATATAATTCACCCCTCCACTTT. It yields the protein CASSFNAQYNSPLHF.

The CDR3 protein is CASSGGRALLPANVLTF. In DNA, the CDR3 is TGTGCCAGCAGTGGAGGCAGGGCCCTCCTTCCGGCCAACGTCCTGACTTTC. The chain combines TRBV28 with TRBJ2-6; D is tentatively TRBD1 or TRBD2 (5 bases each). This CDR3 is 17 amino acids long. Looked up from germline, CDR1 is MDHEN and CDR2 is SYDVKM. The ends were cut back, 5 bases at V and 6 bases at J, with 20 bases in the middle.

This clonotype was picked up one time. The rearrangement uses TRBV5-4 and TRBJ2-3, with unresolved D. The V end lost 2 bases, the J end lost 0 bases, and 10 bases lay between the germline ends. The germline CDR1 and CDR2 sequences are SGHNT and YYREEE (reference sequence). The CDR3 runs 15 residues. The CDR3 spells CASSFSAVSTDTQYF. CDR3 sequence (DNA): TGTGCCAGCAGCTTTTCGGCCGTAAGCACAGATACGCAGTATTTT.

This clonotype has only a few counts. A read error may be the cause here, since a much bigger clone is one base away. The chain recombines TRBV6-5 with TRBJ2-3; the D gene is possibly TRBD2 (5 bases). The CDR3 runs 11 residues. The V end lost 4 bases, the J end lost 8 bases, and 7 bases lay between the germline ends. The germline V gene encodes CDR1 MNHEY and CDR2 SVGAGI. The CDR3: CASSWEFTQYF. The CDR3 DNA is TGTGCCAGCAGTTGGGAGTTTACGCAGTATTTT.